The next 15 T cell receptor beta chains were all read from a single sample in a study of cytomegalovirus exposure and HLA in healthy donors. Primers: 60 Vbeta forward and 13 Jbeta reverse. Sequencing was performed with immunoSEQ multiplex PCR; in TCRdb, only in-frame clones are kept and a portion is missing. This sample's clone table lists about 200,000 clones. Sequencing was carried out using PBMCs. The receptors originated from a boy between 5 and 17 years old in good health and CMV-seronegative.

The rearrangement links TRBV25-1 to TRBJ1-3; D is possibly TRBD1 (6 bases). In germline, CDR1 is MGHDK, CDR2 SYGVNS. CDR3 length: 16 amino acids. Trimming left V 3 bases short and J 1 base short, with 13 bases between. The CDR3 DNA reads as TGTGCCAGCAGTGACACTCCGACAGGTTCTGGAAACACCATATATTTT. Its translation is CASSDTPTGSGNTIYF.

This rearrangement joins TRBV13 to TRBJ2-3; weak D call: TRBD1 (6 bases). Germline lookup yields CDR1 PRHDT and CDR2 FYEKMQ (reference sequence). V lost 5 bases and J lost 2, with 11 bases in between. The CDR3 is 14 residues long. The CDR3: CASSRQAPTDTQYF. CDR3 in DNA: TGTGCCAGCAGCCGACAGGCCCCCACAGATACGCAGTATTTT.

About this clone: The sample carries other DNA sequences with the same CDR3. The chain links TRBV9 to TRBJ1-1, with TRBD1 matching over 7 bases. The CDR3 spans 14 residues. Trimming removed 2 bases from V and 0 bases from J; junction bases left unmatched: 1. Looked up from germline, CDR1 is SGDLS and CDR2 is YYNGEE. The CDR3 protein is CASSVGQMNTEAFF. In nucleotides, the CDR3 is TGTGCCAGCAGCGTGGGACAGATGAACACTGAAGCTTTCTTT.

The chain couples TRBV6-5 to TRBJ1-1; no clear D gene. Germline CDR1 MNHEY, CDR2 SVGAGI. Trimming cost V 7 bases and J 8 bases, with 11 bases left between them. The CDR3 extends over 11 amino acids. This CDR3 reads CASIARTEAFF. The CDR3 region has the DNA TGTGCCAGCATAGCGAGAACCGAAGCTTTCTTT.

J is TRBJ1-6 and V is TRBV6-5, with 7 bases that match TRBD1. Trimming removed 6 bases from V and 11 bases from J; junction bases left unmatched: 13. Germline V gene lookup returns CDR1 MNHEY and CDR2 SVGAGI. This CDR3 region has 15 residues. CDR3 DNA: TGTGCCAGCAGGGGACAGACAGGGCAGTCCCCACCCCTCCACTTT. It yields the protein CASRGQTGQSPPLHF.

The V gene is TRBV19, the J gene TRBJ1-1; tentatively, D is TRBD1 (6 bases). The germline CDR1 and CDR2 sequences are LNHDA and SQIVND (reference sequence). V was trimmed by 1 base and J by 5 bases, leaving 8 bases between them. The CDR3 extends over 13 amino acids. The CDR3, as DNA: TGTGCCAGTAGTATAGCAGGACAGACTGAAGCTTTCTTT. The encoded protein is CASSIAGQTEAFF.

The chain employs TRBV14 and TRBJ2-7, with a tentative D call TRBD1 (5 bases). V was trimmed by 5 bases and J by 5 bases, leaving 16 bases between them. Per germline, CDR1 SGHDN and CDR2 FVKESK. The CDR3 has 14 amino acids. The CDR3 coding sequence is TGTGCCAGCAGCTTACTTCCGGACATGCACGAGCAGTACTTC. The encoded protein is CASSLLPDMHEQYF.

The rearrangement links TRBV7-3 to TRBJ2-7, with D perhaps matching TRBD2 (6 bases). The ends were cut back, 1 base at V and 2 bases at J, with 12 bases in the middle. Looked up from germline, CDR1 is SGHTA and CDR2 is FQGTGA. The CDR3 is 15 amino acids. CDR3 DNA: TGTGCCAGCAGCTTAAGGGTGGCGGGGCCCTACGAGCAGTACTTC. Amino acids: CASSLRVAGPYEQYF.

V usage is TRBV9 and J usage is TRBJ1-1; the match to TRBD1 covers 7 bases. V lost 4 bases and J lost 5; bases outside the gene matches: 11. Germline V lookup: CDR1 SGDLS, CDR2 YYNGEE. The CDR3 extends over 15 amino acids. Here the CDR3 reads CASSSGRGPWTEAFF. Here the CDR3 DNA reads TGTGCCAGCAGCTCCGGGAGGGGGCCCTGGACTGAAGCTTTCTTT.

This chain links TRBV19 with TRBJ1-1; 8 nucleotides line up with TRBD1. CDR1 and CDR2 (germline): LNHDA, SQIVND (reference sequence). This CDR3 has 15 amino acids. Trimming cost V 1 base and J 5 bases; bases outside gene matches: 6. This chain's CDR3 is CASSIGDRRDTEAFF. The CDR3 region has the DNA TGTGCCAGTAGTATAGGGGACAGGAGGGATACTGAAGCTTTCTTT.

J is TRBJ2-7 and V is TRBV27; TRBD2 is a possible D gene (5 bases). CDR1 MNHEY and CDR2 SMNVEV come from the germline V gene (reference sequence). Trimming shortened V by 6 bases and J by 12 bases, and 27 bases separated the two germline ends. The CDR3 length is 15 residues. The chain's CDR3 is CASSPTLASPETRYF. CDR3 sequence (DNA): TGTGCCAGCAGCCCTACCCTGGCTAGCCCCGAGACGAGGTACTTC.

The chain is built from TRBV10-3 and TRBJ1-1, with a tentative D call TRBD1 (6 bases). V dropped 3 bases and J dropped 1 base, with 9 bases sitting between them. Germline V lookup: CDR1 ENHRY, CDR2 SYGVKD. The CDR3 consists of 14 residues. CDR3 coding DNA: TGTGCCATCAGTGACGGACAGACGAACACTGAAGCTTTCTTT. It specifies CAISDGQTNTEAFF.

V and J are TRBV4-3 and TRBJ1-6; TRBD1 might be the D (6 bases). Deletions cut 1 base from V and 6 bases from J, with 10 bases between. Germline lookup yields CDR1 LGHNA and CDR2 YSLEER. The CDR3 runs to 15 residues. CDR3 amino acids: CASSQGARGNSPLHF. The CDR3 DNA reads TGCGCCAGCAGCCAAGGGGCCAGGGGTAATTCACCCCTCCACTTT.

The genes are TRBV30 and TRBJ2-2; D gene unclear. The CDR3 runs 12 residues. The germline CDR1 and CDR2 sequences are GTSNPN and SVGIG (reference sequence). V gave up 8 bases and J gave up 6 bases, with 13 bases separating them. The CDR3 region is CAQAISPGELFF. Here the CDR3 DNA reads TGTGCCCAAGCTATTTCCCCCGGGGAGCTGTTTTTT.

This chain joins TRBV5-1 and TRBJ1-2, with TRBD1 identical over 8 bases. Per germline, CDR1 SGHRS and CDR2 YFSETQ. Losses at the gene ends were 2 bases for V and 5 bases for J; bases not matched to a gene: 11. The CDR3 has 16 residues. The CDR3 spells CASSFGQGGLLYGYTF. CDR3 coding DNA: TGCGCCAGCAGCTTTGGACAGGGAGGGCTCCTGTATGGCTACACCTTC.